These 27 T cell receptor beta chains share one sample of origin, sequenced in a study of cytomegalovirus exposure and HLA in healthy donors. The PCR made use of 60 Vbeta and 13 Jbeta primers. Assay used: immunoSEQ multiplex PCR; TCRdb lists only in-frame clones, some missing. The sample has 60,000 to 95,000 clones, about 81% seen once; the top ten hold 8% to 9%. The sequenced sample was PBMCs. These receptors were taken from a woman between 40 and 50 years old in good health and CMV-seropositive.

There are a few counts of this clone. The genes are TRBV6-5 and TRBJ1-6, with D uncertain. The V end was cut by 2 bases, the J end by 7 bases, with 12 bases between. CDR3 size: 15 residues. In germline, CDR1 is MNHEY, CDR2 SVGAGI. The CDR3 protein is CASSYAGVGNSPLHF. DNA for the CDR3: TGTGCCAGCAGTTACGCCGGGGTTGGGAATTCACCCCTCCACTTT.

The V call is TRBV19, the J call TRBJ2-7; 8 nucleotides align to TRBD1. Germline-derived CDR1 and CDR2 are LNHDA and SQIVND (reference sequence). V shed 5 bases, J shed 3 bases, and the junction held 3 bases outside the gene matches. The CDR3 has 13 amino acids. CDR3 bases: TGTGCCAGTAGTGGGGACAGGTTCTACGAGCAGTACTTC. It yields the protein CASSGDRFYEQYF.

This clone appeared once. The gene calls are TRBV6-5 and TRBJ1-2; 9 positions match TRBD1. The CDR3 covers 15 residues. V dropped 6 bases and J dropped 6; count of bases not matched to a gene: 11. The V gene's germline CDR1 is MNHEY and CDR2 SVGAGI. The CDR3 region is CASSITGTGSHGYTF. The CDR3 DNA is TGTGCCAGCAGCATTACCGGGACAGGGAGTCATGGCTACACCTTC.

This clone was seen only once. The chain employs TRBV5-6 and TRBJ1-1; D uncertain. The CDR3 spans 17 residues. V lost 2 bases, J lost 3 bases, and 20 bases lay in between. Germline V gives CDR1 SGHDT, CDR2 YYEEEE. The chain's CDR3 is CASSLEGNVERDTEAFF. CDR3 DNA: TGTGCCAGCAGCTTAGAAGGCAATGTGGAGAGGGACACTGAAGCTTTCTTT.

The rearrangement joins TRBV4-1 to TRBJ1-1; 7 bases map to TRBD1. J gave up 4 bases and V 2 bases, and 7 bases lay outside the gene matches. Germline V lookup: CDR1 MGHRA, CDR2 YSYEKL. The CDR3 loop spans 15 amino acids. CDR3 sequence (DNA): TGCGCCAGCAGCCAACTACTGACAGGGCCCACTGAAGCTTTCTTT. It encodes CASSQLLTGPTEAFF.

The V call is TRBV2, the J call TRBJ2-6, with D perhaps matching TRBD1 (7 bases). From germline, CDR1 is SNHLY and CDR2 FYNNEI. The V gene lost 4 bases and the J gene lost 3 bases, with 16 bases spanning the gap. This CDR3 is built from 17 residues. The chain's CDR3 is CASSVQGSGGGANVLTF. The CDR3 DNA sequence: TGTGCCAGCAGTGTACAGGGGTCCGGGGGTGGGGCCAACGTCCTGACTTTC.

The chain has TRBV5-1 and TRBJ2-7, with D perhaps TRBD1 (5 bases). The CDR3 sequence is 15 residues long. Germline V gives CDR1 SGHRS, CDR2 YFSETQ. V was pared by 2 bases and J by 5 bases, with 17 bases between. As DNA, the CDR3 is TGCGCCAGCAGCTTCCAAGACAGTCACACTGACGAGCAGTACTTC. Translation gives CASSFQDSHTDEQYF.

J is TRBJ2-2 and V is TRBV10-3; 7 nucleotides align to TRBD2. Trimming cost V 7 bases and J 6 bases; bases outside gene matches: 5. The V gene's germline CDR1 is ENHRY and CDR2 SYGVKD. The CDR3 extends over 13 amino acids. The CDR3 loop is CAIKGGGAGELFF. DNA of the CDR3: TGTGCCATCAAAGGCGGGGGTGCCGGGGAGCTGTTTTTT.

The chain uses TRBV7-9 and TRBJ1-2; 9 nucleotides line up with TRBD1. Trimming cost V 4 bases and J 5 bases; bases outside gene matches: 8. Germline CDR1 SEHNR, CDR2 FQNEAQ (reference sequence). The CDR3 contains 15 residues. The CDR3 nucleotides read TGTGCCAGCAGCTCGTCGGGGACAGGGTCATATGGCTACACCTTC. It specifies CASSSSGTGSYGYTF.

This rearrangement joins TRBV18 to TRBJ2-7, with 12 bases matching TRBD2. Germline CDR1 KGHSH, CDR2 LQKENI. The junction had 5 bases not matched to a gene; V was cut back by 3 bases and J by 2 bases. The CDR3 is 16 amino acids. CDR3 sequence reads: CASSPSLAGGTYEQYF. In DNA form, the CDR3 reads TGTGCCAGCTCACCGAGTCTAGCGGGGGGGACCTACGAGCAGTACTTC.

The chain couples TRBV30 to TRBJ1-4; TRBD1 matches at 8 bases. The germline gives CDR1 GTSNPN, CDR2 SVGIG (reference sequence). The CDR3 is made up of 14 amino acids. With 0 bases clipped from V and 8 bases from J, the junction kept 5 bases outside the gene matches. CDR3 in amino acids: CAWSVQGGQEKLFF. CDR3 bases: TGTGCCTGGAGTGTACAGGGGGGTCAAGAAAAACTGTTTTTT.

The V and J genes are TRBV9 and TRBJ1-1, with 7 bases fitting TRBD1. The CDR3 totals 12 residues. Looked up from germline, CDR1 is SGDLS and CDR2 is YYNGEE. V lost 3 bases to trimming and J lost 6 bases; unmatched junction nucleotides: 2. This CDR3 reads CASSGDSSEAFF. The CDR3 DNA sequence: TGTGCCAGCAGCGGGGACAGTTCTGAAGCTTTCTTT. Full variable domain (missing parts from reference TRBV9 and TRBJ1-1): DSGVTQTPKHLITATGQRVTLRCSPRSGDLSVYWYQQSLDQGLQFLIQYYNGEERAKGNILERFSAQQFPDLHSELNLSSLELGDSALYFCASSGDSSEAFFGQGTRLTVV.

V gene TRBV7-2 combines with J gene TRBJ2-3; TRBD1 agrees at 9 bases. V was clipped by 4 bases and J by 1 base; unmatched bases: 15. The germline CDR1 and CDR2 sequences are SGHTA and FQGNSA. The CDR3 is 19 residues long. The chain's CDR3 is CASSWDPLDRGSGTDTQYF. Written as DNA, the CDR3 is TGTGCCAGCAGCTGGGATCCCCTGGACAGGGGCTCCGGCACAGATACGCAGTATTTT.

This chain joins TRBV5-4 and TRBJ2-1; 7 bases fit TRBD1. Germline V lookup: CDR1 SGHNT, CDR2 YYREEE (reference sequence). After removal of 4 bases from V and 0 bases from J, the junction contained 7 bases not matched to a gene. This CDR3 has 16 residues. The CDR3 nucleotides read TGTGCCAGCAGCGAAGGGGGCTCCAGCTCCTACAATGAGCAGTTCTTC. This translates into CASSEGGSSSYNEQFF.

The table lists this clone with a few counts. The CDR3 loop reads CASTTGTYYNEQFF. The CDR3 bases are TGTGCCAGCACCACCGGGACATATTACAATGAGCAGTTCTTC. The chain employs TRBV28 and TRBJ2-1; weak D call: TRBD1 (6 bases). The V and J ends lost 7 bases and 4 bases respectively, with 14 bases between them. Germline V lookup: CDR1 MDHEN, CDR2 SYDVKM. The CDR3 spans 14 residues.

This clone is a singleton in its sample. The CDR3 loop is CASSYRTGYDTQYF. Written as DNA, the CDR3 is TGTGCCAGCAGTTACCGGACAGGGTACGATACGCAGTATTTT. V is TRBV6-5 and J is TRBJ2-3, with 8 positions matching TRBD1. CDR1 is MNHEY, CDR2 SVGAGI, per germline. Trimming removed 2 bases from V and 6 bases from J; junction bases left unmatched: 4. This CDR3 has 14 amino acids.

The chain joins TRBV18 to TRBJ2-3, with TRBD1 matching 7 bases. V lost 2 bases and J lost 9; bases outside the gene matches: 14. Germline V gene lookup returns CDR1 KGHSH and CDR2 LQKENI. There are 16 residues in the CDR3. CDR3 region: CASSPSSLYRGGTQYF. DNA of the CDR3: TGTGCCAGCTCACCATCTTCTCTGTACAGGGGCGGCACGCAGTATTTT.

In DNA, the CDR3 is TGCGCCAGCAGCTTCGAGGGGGCGAACATTCAGTACTTC. It specifies CASSFEGANIQYF. J is TRBJ2-4 and V is TRBV5-1, with 7 bases aligning to TRBD1. CDR3 size: 13 residues. CDR1 and CDR2 (germline): SGHRS, YFSETQ. V dropped 2 bases and J dropped 7; count of bases not matched to a gene: 3.

CDR3 sequence: CASSQQGAGGAYEKLFF. The DNA for the CDR3 is TGTGCCAGCAGCCAACAAGGGGCGGGGGGGGCGTATGAAAAACTGTTTTTT. The chain employs TRBV4-2 and TRBJ1-4; TRBD1 is a possible D gene (6 bases). The germline V gene has CDR1 LGHNA and CDR2 YNFKEQ. The CDR3 runs 17 residues. V lost 2 bases, J lost 6 bases, and 19 bases lay in between.

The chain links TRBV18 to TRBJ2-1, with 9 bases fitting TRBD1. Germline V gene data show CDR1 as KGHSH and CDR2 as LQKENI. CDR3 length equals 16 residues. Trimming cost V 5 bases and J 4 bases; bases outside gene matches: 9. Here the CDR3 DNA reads TGTGCCAGCTCAGATAAACAGGGGGCTTTTTACAATGAGCAGTTCTTC. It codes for CASSDKQGAFYNEQFF.

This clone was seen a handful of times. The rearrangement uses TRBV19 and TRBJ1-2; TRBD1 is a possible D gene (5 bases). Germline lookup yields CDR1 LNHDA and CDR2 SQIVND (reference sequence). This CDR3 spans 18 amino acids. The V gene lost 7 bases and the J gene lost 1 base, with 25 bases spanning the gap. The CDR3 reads CASTPGGHHGVFNYGYTF. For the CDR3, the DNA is TGTGCCAGTACCCCCGGCGGACACCATGGGGTTTTTAACTATGGCTACACCTTC. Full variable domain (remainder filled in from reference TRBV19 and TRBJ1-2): DGGITQSPKYLFRKEGQNVTLSCEQNLNHDAMYWYRQDPGQGLRLIYYSQIVNDFQKGDIAEGYSVSREKKESFPLTVTSAQKNPTAFYLCASTPGGHHGVFNYGYTFGSGTRLTVV.

In nucleotides, the CDR3 is TGTGCCAGCAGCTTGAGGCCAGTTTTATACGAGCAGTACTTC. As protein: CASSLRPVLYEQYF. V usage is TRBV13 and J usage is TRBJ2-7, with unresolved D. CDR3 length: 14 residues. The V gene's germline CDR1 is PRHDT and CDR2 FYEKMQ (reference sequence). Trimming pared 3 bases from V and 4 bases from J, leaving 13 bases between.

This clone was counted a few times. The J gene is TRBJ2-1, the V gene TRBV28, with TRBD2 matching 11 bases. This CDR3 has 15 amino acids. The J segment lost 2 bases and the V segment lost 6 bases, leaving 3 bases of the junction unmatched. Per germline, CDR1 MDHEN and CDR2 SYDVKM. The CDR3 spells CASRISGGAYNEQFF. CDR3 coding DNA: TGTGCCAGCAGAATTAGCGGGGGGGCCTACAATGAGCAGTTCTTC.

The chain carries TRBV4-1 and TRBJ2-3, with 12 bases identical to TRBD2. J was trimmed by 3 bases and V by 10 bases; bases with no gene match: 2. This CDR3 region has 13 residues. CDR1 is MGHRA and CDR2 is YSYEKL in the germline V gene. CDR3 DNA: TGCGCCACCACTAGCGGGGGGACAGATACGCAGTATTTT. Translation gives CATTSGGTDTQYF.

The CDR3 region is CASSSRTSGGTDTQYF. In DNA, the CDR3 is TGTGCCAGTAGTTCGAGGACTAGCGGGGGCACAGATACGCAGTATTTT. V is TRBV19 and J is TRBJ2-3; TRBD2 aligns across 12 bases. CDR3 length: 16 residues. From germline, CDR1 is LNHDA and CDR2 SQIVND (reference sequence). The J segment lost 1 base and the V segment lost 5 bases, leaving 4 bases of the junction unmatched.

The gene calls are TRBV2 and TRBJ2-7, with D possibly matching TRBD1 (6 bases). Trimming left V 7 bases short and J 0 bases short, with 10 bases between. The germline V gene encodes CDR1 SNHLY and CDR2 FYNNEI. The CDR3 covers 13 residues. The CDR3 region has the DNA TGTGCCAGCACGGGACACCCCTCCTACGAGCAGTACTTC. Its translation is CASTGHPSYEQYF. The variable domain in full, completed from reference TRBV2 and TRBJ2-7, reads EPEVTQTPSHQVTQMGQEVILRCVPISNHLYFYWYRQILGQKVEFLVSFYNNEISEKSEIFDDQFSVERPDGSNFTLKIRSTKLEDSAMYFCASTGHPSYEQYFGPGTRLTVT.

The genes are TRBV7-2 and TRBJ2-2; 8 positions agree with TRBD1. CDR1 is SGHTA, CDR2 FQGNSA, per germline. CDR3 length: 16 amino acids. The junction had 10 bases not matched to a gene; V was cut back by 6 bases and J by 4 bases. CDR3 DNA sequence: TGTGCCAGCAGAACCGACAGGGGCGCTGTCACCGGGGAGCTGTTTTTT. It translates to CASRTDRGAVTGELFF. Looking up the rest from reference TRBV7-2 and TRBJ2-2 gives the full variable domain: GAGVSQSPSNKVTEKGKDVELRCDPISGHTALYWYRQSLGQGLEFLIYFQGNSAPDKSGLPSDRFSAERTGGSVSTLTIQRTQQEDSAVYLCASRTDRGAVTGELFFGEGSRLTVL.